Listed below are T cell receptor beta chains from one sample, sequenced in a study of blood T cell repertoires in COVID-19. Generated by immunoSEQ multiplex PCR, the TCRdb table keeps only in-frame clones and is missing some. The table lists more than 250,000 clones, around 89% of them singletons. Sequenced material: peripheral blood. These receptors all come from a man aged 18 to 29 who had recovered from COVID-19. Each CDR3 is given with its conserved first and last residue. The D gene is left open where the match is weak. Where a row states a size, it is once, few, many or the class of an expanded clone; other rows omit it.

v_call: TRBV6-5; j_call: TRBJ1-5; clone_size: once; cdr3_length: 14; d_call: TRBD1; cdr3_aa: CASSRQGGFQPQHF; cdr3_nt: TGTGCCAGCAGTAGACAGGGTGGGTTTCAGCCCCAGCATTTT
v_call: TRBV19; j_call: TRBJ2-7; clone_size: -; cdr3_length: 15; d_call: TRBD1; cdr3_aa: CASSIHRGRAYEQYF; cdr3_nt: TGTGCCAGTAGTATTCACAGGGGGAGAGCCTACGAGCAGTACTTC
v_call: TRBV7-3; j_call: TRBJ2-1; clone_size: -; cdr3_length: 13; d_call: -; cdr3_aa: CASSLGLANEQFF; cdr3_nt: TGTGCCAGCAGCCTCGGACTTGCCAATGAGCAGTTCTTC
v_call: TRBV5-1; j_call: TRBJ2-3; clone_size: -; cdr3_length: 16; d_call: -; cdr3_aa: CASSLNTRASTDTQYF; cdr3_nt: TGCGCCAGCAGCCTCAATACACGAGCGAGCACAGATACGCAGTATTTT
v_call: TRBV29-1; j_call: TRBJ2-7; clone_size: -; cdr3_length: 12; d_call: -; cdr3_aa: CSVSGSSYEQYF; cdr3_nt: TGCAGCGTTAGCGGAAGCTCCTACGAGCAGTACTTC
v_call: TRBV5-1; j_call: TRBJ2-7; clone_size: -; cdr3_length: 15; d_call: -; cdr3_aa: CASSFAGTSTYEQYF; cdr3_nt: TGCGCCAGCAGCTTTGCCGGGACATCGACCTACGAGCAGTACTTC
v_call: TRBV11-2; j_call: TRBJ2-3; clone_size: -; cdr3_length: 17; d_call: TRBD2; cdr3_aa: CASSFHPQGLAGYTQYF; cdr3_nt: TGTGCCAGCAGCTTCCACCCACAAGGACTAGCGGGATATACGCAGTATTTT
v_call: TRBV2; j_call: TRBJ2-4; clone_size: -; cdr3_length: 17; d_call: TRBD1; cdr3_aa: CASSEARTGWPKNIQYF; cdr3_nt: TGTGCCAGCAGTGAAGCTAGGACAGGGTGGCCCAAAAACATTCAGTACTTC
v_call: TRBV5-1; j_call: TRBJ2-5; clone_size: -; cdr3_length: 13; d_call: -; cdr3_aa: CASSLEYQETQYF; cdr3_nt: TGCGCCAGCAGCTTAGAGTACCAAGAGACCCAGTACTTC
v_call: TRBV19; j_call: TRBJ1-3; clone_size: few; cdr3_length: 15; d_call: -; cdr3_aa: CASSIIEGSGNTIYF; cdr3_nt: TGTGCCAGTAGTATCATCGAGGGTTCCGGAAACACCATATATTTT
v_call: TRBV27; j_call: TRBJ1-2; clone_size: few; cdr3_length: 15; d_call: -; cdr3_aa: CASSGVYGGRYGYTF; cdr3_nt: TGTGCCAGCAGTGGCGTATACGGAGGGCGCTATGGCTACACCTTC